A selection of T cell receptor beta chains follows, all from one sample in a study of cytomegalovirus exposure and HLA in healthy donors. Generated by immunoSEQ multiplex PCR, the TCRdb table keeps only in-frame clones and is missing some. The sample holds under 65,000 clones, around 82% seen once. Sequencing input: PBMCs. The receptors stem from a young man in good health and CMV-seropositive. CDR3s include the opening cysteine and the closing phenylalanine or tryptophan. The order of the fields is CDR3 protein, CDR3 DNA, V gene, J gene, CDR3 length, clone size, D gene. A D gene is named only where the DNA matches it firmly. For some rows the clone size is stated as once, few or many, or as a class when expanded; others skip it.

CARSPDTYEQYF	TGTGCCAGAAGCCCGGACACCTACGAGCAGTACTTC	TRBV5-3	TRBJ2-7	12	-	-
CSAGSRREAFF	TGCAGTGCCGGTAGCAGGAGGGAAGCTTTCTTT	TRBV20-1	TRBJ1-1	11	-	-
CASSWDSSYNSPLHF	TGTGCCAGTAGTTGGGACAGCTCCTATAATTCACCCCTCCACTTT	TRBV19	TRBJ1-6	15	-	TRBD1
CASSPPPDRGGGYTF	TGTGCCAGCAGTCCGCCCCCGGACAGGGGAGGCGGCTACACCTTC	TRBV7-9	TRBJ1-2	15	once	TRBD1
CTSSFQGYDTQYF	TGTACCAGCAGCTTCCAGGGTTACGATACGCAGTATTTT	TRBV7-9	TRBJ2-3	13	-	-
CASSPARDWNTEAFF	TGTGCCAGCTCACCAGCCCGGGACTGGAACACTGAAGCTTTCTTT	TRBV18	TRBJ1-1	15	-	-
CASSGFRNTEAFF	TGCGCCAGCAGTGGATTCAGGAACACTGAAGCTTTCTTT	TRBV10-1	TRBJ1-1	13	-	-
CASSNGQPQYF	TGTGCCAGCAGTAATGGACAGCCCCAGTACTTC	TRBV11-2	TRBJ2-5	11	-	-
CASSQGAGNTEAFF	TGTGCCAGCTCACAGGGGGCGGGGAACACTGAAGCTTTCTTT	TRBV18	TRBJ1-1	14	medium-sized	TRBD1
CASSLFSGGLFGYTF	TGTGCCAGCAGTTTATTCAGCGGGGGGCTGTTTGGCTACACCTTC	TRBV28	TRBJ1-2	15	-	-
CASGGFGRAYNEQFF	TGTGCCAGTGGGGGGTTTGGTAGGGCCTACAATGAGCAGTTCTTC	TRBV6-1	TRBJ2-1	15	-	-
CASSDSTAERSYNSPLHF	TGTGCCAGCAGTGATAGTACCGCCGAGCGCTCCTATAATTCACCCCTCCACTTT	TRBV2	TRBJ1-6	18	few	-
CATSRGLGGAGQPQHF	TGTGCCACCAGCAGAGGTCTGGGGGGGGCAGGTCAGCCCCAGCATTTT	TRBV15	TRBJ1-5	16	-	-
CASSLGHNEQFF	TGCGCCAGCAGCTTGGGGCACAATGAGCAGTTCTTC	TRBV5-1	TRBJ2-1	12	few	-
CASVKEGGTQYF	TGTGCCAGCGTAAAAGAGGGCGGCACGCAGTATTTT	TRBV6-6	TRBJ2-3	12	-	-
CASARGEYNEQFF	TGTGCCAGCGCCCGGGGGGAATACAATGAGCAGTTCTTC	TRBV6-4	TRBJ2-1	13	-	TRBD2
CASRAPGQPNTGELFF	TGTGCCAGTAGGGCCCCGGGACAGCCTAACACCGGGGAGCTGTTTTTT	TRBV19	TRBJ2-2	16	-	TRBD1
CSASQGPDTEAFF	TGCAGCGCGTCGCAGGGGCCGGACACTGAAGCTTTCTTT	TRBV29-1	TRBJ1-1	13	-	-
CASSLSSGGTDTQYF	TGTGCCAGCAGTTTATCTAGCGGCGGCACAGATACGCAGTATTTT	TRBV28	TRBJ2-3	15	-	TRBD2
CASSIGGQNYEQYF	TGTGCCAGTAGTATAGGGGGACAGAACTACGAGCAGTACTTC	TRBV19	TRBJ2-7	14	-	TRBD1
CASTRQGVNTGELFF	TGCGCCAGCACCCGACAGGGGGTCAACACCGGGGAGCTGTTTTTT	TRBV5-1	TRBJ2-2	15	-	TRBD1
CSVGQGDYEQYF	TGCAGCGTTGGACAGGGAGACTACGAGCAGTACTTC	TRBV29-1	TRBJ2-7	12	-	TRBD1
CASSEPPSGSTYEQYF	TGTGCCAGCAGTGAGCCCCCGAGCGGCAGCACCTACGAGCAGTACTTC	TRBV6-1	TRBJ2-7	16	-	-
CASSSTGLSPETQYF	TGTGCCAGCAGCTCCACCGGACTATCCCCAGAGACCCAGTACTTC	TRBV7-3	TRBJ2-5	15	-	-
CASSGEIDSVYGYTF	TGTGCCAGCAGCGGAGAAATCGACTCCGTCTATGGCTACACCTTC	TRBV9	TRBJ1-2	15	-	-
CASSRDSYEQYF	TGCGCCAGCAGCCGGGACAGCTACGAGCAGTACTTC	TRBV5-1	TRBJ2-7	12	-	TRBD1
CASKLDSITEAFF	TGTGCCAGCAAATTGGACAGTATCACTGAAGCTTTCTTT	TRBV2	TRBJ1-1	13	few	-
CASRWGQTNTGELFF	TGTGCCAGCAGGTGGGGACAGACGAACACCGGGGAGCTGTTTTTT	TRBV11-1	TRBJ2-2	15	-	TRBD1
CASRGTGTDTQYF	TGTGCCAGCAGGGGTACAGGGACGGATACGCAGTATTTT	TRBV14	TRBJ2-3	13	-	-
CASSFTSGGADNIQYF	TGTGCCAGCAGCTTCACTAGCGGGGGGGCCGATAACATTCAGTACTTC	TRBV5-6	TRBJ2-4	16	-	TRBD2
CASRETGGVTDTQYF	TGTGCCAGCAGGGAGACGGGGGGCGTGACAGATACGCAGTATTTT	TRBV9	TRBJ2-3	15	-	-
CASTEMHRSTNTEAFF	TGTGCCAGCACTGAAATGCACAGAAGCACGAACACTGAAGCTTTCTTT	TRBV6-1	TRBJ1-1	16	-	-
CASSLGRGQAYEQYF	TGCGCCAGCAGCTTGGGGCGGGGTCAAGCCTACGAGCAGTACTTC	TRBV5-1	TRBJ2-7	15	-	-
CASSQDSELFF	TGCGCCAGCAGCCAAGATTCTGAACTGTTTTTT	TRBV4-1	TRBJ1-4	11	-	-
CASSQASAGQSNEKLFF	TGCGCCAGCAGCCAAGCATCGGCGGGACAGTCTAATGAAAAACTGTTTTTT	TRBV4-1	TRBJ1-4	17	-	TRBD1
CASRGRGPNEKLFF	TGTGCCAGCCGCGGCAGGGGACCTAATGAAAAACTGTTTTTT	TRBV18	TRBJ1-4	14	-	-
CASSQTGGGGSPLHF	TGCGCCAGCAGCCAAACAGGGGGTGGAGGATCACCCCTCCACTTT	TRBV4-1	TRBJ1-6	15	few	TRBD1
CASSFLSNQPQHF	TGTGCCAGCAGCTTCCTTAGCAATCAGCCCCAGCATTTT	TRBV5-5	TRBJ1-5	13	-	-
CSGSQGNTEAFF	TGCAGCGGCTCCCAGGGAAACACTGAAGCTTTCTTT	TRBV29-1	TRBJ1-1	12	-	-
CASSLISATYEQYF	TGCGCCAGCAGCTTGATCAGCGCGACCTACGAGCAGTACTTC	TRBV5-1	TRBJ2-7	14	few	-
CASQGQGYSYNEQFF	TGCGCCAGCCAGGGACAGGGATACTCCTACAATGAGCAGTTCTTC	TRBV5-1	TRBJ2-1	15	-	TRBD1
CASSEAWDRVPEAFF	TGTGCCAGCAGTGAAGCGTGGGACAGGGTCCCTGAAGCTTTCTTT	TRBV25-1	TRBJ1-1	15	-	TRBD1
CASNLYGDYNPNSPLHF	TGTGCCAGTAACCTTTACGGGGACTACAACCCTAATTCACCCCTCCACTTT	TRBV19	TRBJ1-6	17	-	-
CASSEALSGSTDTQYF	TGTGCCAGCAGTGAAGCGCTTAGCGGATCCACAGATACGCAGTATTTT	TRBV2	TRBJ2-3	16	-	-
CASSLQGPSQETQYF	TGTGCCAGCAGTTTACAGGGGCCGAGCCAAGAGACCCAGTACTTC	TRBV27	TRBJ2-5	15	-	-
CASSLTELNSNQPQHF	TGCGCCAGCAGCCTGACAGAGCTTAATAGCAATCAGCCCCAGCATTTT	TRBV4-1	TRBJ1-5	16	-	-
CASSFRGLRAGGLPDTQYF	TGTGCCAGCAGCTTCCGAGGGCTCAGAGCGGGGGGCCTCCCAGATACGCAGTATTTT	TRBV7-2	TRBJ2-3	19	-	TRBD2
CASRRDRASGYTF	TGTGCCAGCAGGCGGGACAGGGCGTCGGGCTACACCTTC	TRBV7-9	TRBJ1-2	13	-	TRBD1
CASSLGGGDTDTQYF	TGCGCCAGCAGCTTGGGGGGGGGAGACACAGATACGCAGTATTTT	TRBV5-1	TRBJ2-3	15	once	TRBD2
CASSLDRQDEKLFF	TGTGCCAGCAGCTTAGACAGACAAGATGAAAAACTGTTTTTT	TRBV7-3	TRBJ1-4	14	once	-